This T cell receptor (beta chain) was identified in a study of T-cell memory formation after mild COVID-19. Background on the study: Largely donor-specific TCR clusters were found.

Regarding this clonotype: Its target is unknown.

Whole-study results and caveats: For second-wave clones that peaked at day 37, SARS-CoV-2 specificity went unverified. Some clones that responded turned up in pre-infection memory, which suggests that cross-reactive memory joined in. Clones that shrank (day 15 to 85) were balanced CD4/CD8, whereas later expanders leaned CD4+.

Looked up from germline, CDR1 is MNHEY and CDR2 is SVGAGI. V shed 6 bases and J shed 3 bases, with 12 bases lying between them. The CDR3 is 13 amino acids. TCRdb re-called the 5' RACE reads with MiXCR, one entry per CDR3 protein. The sample includes around 250,000 distinct CDR3 sequences, 8% to 9.5% of them seen just once. The chain uses TRBV6-5 and TRBJ2-7; D ambiguous. This TCR came from a man younger than 30 who had mild COVID-19 (a few samples of this study predate the infection). Cell type and time point are not known. Material for sequencing was PBMCs or a T cell subset sorted from them (not recorded which). CDR3 coding DNA: TGTGCCAGCAGCCTAGTCCATGGCTACGAGCAGTACTTC. It yields the protein CASSLVHGYEQYF.